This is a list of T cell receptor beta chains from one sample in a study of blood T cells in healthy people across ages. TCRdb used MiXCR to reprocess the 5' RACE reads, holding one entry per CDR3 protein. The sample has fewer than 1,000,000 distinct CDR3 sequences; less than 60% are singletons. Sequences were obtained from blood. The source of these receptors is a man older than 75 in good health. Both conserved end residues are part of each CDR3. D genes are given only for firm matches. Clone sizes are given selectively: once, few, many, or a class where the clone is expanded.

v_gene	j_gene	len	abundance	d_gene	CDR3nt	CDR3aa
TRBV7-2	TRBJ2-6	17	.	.	TGTGCCAGCAGCTTAGCCGGTGGAATCTCTGGGGCCAACGTCCCGACTTTC	CASSLAGGISGANVPTF
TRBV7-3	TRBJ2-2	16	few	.	TGTGCCAGCAGCATCACTAGTGGAGCTAACACCGGGGAGCTGTTTTTT	CASSITSGANTGELFF
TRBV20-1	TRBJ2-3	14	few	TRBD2	TGCAGTGGCCTACTAGCGGGAGGTCCAGATACGCAGTATTTT	CSGLLAGGPDTQYF
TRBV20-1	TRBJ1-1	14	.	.	TGCAGTGCGGGCTCGCCGACCTGGTACACTGAAGCTTTCTTT	CSAGSPTWYTEAFF
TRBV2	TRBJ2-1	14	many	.	TGTGCCAGCAGTGACCAGGGGTTGTACAATGAGCAGTTCTTC	CASSDQGLYNEQFF
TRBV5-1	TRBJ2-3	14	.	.	TGCGCCAGCAGCTATACAGGGATAACAGATACGCAGTATTTT	CASSYTGITDTQYF
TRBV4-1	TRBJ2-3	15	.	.	TGCGCCAGCAGCGGGGGCCCAGTGAGCACAGAAACGCAGTATTTT	CASSGGPVSTETQYF
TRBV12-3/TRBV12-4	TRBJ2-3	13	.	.	TGTGCCAGCAGTTTAGGTTATTTTAGAACGCAGTATTTT	CASSLGYFRTQYF
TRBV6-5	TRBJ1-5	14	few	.	TGTGCCAGCAGTTCGACAGGTCCAAATCAGCCCCAGCATTTT	CASSSTGPNQPQHF
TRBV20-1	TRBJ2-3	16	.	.	TGCAGTGCCATAGATTTGTCCGGCCCTAGCACAGATACGCAGTATTTT	CSAIDLSGPSTDTQYF
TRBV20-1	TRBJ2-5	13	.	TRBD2	TGCAGTGCTAGAACTAGCGCGAAAGAGACCCAGTACTTC	CSARTSAKETQYF
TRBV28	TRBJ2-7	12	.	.	TGTGCCACCAACGACATTTTCTACGAGCAGTACTTC	CATNDIFYEQYF
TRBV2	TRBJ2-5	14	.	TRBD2	TGTGCCAGCAGTGACGGGAGGGCCCCTGAGACCCAGTACTTC	CASSDGRAPETQYF
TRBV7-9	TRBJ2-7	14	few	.	TGTGCCAGCAGCTTTGATCCGTCCCCCTACGAGCAGTACTTC	CASSFDPSPYEQYF
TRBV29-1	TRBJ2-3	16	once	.	TGCAGCGTTGAAGACCGAGTCTCCTCAAGCACAGATACGCAGTATTTT	CSVEDRVSSSTDTQYF
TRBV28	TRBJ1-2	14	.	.	TGTGCCAGCAGTTTAATCGGAGGGAGCTATGGCTACACCTTC	CASSLIGGSYGYTF
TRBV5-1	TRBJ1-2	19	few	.	TGCGCCAGCAGCTTGGGGTTAAGGATTGGACAGAAGCGACCCTATGGCTACACCTTC	CASSLGLRIGQKRPYGYTF
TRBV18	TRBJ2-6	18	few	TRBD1	TGTGCCAGCTCACCACCGATGACAGGGGGCGCTGGGGCCAACGTCCTGACTTTC	CASSPPMTGGAGANVLTF
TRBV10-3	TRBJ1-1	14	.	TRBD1	TGTGCCATCAGTGAGCCCCGGGACAGGACAGAAGCTTTCTTT	CAISEPRDRTEAFF
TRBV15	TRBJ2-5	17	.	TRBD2	TGTGCCACCAGCAGGGTGACTAGCGGATGGGGCACGGAGACCCAGTACTTC	CATSRVTSGWGTETQYF
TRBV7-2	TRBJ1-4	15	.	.	TGTGCCAGCAGATTCGGGGGTGGCACTAATGAAAAACTGTTTTTT	CASRFGGGTNEKLFF
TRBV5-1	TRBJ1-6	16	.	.	TGCGCCAGCAGCGCGGAGTCCCGCTCCAAGAATTCACCCCCCCACTTT	CASSAESRSKNSPPHF
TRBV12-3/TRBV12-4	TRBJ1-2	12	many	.	TGTGCCAGCAGTTTGTCGGTCTATGGCTACACCTTC	CASSLSVYGYTF
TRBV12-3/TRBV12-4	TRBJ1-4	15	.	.	TGTGCCAGCAGGGCACGCGGGGCAGGCCAAGAAAAACTGTTTTTT	CASRARGAGQEKLFF
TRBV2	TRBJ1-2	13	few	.	TGTGCCAGCAGTTTGGCACGGCTCGCCGGCTACACCTTC	CASSLARLAGYTF
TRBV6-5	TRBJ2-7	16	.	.	TGTGCCAGCAGTCCCCGGACCCTCGTCACGGGGAATGAGCAGTACTTC	CASSPRTLVTGNEQYF
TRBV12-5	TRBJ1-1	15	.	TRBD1	TGTGCTAGTGGCCTCAGAGGGGGCGCGGGCACTGAAGCTTTCTTT	CASGLRGGAGTEAFF
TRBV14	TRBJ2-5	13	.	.	TGTGCCAGCAGCCCCCTTGGGGCAGGGACCCAGTACTTC	CASSPLGAGTQYF
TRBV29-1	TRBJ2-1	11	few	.	TGCAGCGTTGAGGCGCTAGGGGAGCAGTTCTTC	CSVEALGEQFF
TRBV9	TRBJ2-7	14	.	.	TGTGCCAGCAGCGTAGGGAGCAGCACCTACGAGCAGTACTTC	CASSVGSSTYEQYF
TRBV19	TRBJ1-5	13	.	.	TGTGCCAGTAGTATAAGGGGCAATCAGCCCCAGCATTTT	CASSIRGNQPQHF
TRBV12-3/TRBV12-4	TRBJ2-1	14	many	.	TGTGCCAGCAGTTTAGCGGACTTTTACAATGAGCAGTTCTTC	CASSLADFYNEQFF
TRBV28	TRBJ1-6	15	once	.	TGTGCCAGCAGTTTCCCAGGGATCCATAATTCACCCCTCCACTTT	CASSFPGIHNSPLHF
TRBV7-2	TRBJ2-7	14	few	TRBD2	TGTGCCAGCAGCTTTGGACTAGCCGCTGATTTATCGTACTTC	CASSFGLAADLSYF
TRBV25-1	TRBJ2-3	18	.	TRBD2	TGTGCCAGCAGTTTGAAGCGGGGACTAGCAGATTTCACAGATACGCAGTATTTT	CASSLKRGLADFTDTQYF
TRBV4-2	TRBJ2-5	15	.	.	TGTGCCAGCAGCCAAGATTCGGCTGGGCCCTACGATCAGTACTTC	CASSQDSAGPYDQYF
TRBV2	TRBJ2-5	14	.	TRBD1	TGTGCCAGCAGATCGGGACAGGGTACAGAGACCCAGTACTTC	CASRSGQGTETQYF
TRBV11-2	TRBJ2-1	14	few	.	TGTGCCAGCAGCTCGCGGATAACCTACAATGAGCAGTTCTTC	CASSSRITYNEQFF
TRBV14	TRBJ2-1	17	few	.	TGTGCCAGCAGCCAAGATCGGGGCGGGAACTCCTACAATGAGCAGTTCTTC	CASSQDRGGNSYNEQFF
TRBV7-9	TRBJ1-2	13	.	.	TGTGCCAGCAGCTTAGCCCAGGGCTATGGCTACACCTTC	CASSLAQGYGYTF
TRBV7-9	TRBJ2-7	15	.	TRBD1	TGTGCCAGCAGCTCCTTCGGACAGGGAGACCACGAGCAGTACTTC	CASSSFGQGDHEQYF
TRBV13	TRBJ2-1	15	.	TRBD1	TGTGCCAGTCGCCGATCCGGGACAGGCTCGAATGAGCAGTTCTTC	CASRRSGTGSNEQFF
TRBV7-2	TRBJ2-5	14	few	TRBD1	TGTGCCAGCAGGAAAAGAACAGGGGAAGAGACCCAGTACTTC	CASRKRTGEETQYF
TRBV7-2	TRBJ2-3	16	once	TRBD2	TGTGCCAGCAGCTCACCCCGGGACTACATGGGCGATACGCAGTATTTT	CASSSPRDYMGDTQYF
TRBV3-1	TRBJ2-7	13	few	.	TGTGCCAGCAGCGGTAACGGGGTTCACGAGCAGTACTTC	CASSGNGVHEQYF
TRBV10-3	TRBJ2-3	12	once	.	TGTGCCATCAGTGATGGTGTTACCCCGCGGTATTTT	CAISDGVTPRYF
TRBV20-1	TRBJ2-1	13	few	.	TGCAGTGCTAGCACGAGCTCCTACAATGAGCAGTTCTTC	CSASTSSYNEQFF
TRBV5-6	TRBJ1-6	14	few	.	TGTGCCAGCTATCGTACCCCCCAAGGGATACCCCTCCACTTT	CASYRTPQGIPLHF
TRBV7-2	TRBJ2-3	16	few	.	TGTGCCAGCAGCTTACAAATCTTGGCGACCACAGATACGCAGTATTTT	CASSLQILATTDTQYF
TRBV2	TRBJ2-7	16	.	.	TGTGCCAGCAGTGAAAGGGGAGGGACAGCGGGCTACGAGCAGTACTTC	CASSERGGTAGYEQYF
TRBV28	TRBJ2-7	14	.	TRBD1	TGTGCCAGCAGTTCGGACAGGGTCGTGGACGAGCAGTACTTC	CASSSDRVVDEQYF
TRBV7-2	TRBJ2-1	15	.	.	TGTGCCAGCAGCCCGAGGTTGGTAGCAGGCAGGGAGCAGTTCTTC	CASSPRLVAGREQFF
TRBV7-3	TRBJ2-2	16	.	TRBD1	TGTGCCAGCAGCACCGGACAGGTTATCAACACCGGGGAGCTGTTTTTT	CASSTGQVINTGELFF